These 10 T cell receptor beta chains were all obtained from the same sample, sequenced in a study of shared clonotypes between healthy human individuals. The repertoire was sequenced with immunoSEQ multiplex PCR; TCRdb's copy has only in-frame clones and lacks some. Of millions of clones listed, roughly 93% are singletons. Sequences were obtained from naive CD4+ T cells from PBMCs. As for subset: CD45RA+ positively selected. Receptors originate from a man aged 18 to 29 in good health. Some clones in this sample may be carry-over from other donors' samples.

This clone was counted between two and nine times. The rearrangement links TRBV7-2 to TRBJ2-2, with TRBD2 matching over 9 bases. The J segment lost 4 bases and the V segment lost 0 bases, leaving 3 bases of the junction unmatched. CDR3 length: 16 residues. Germline assignment: CDR1 SGHTA and CDR2 FQGNSA. The DNA for the CDR3 is TGTGCCAGCAGCTTAGCCCTAGCGGGGCGCACCGGGGAGCTGTTTTTT. Translated, it gives CASSLALAGRTGELFF.

Worth noting for this clone: Other DNA sequences within the sample encode an identical CDR3. V usage is TRBV7-2 and J usage is TRBJ1-5, with D tentatively TRBD1 (6 bases). The CDR3 is made up of 13 amino acids. V was trimmed by 3 bases and J by 5 bases, leaving 8 bases between them. Germline CDR1 and CDR2: SGHTA and FQGNSA. The CDR3 nucleotides read TGTGCCAGCAGCTTGAGGGGGGATCAGCCCCAGCATTTT. Encoded protein: CASSLRGDQPQHF.

The chain employs TRBV11-2 and TRBJ2-7, with D uncertain. The CDR3 is made up of 10 amino acids. V lost 5 bases and J 4 bases, leaving 3 bases between the germline ends. Germline CDR1 and CDR2: SGHAT and FQNNGV. The CDR3 DNA follows: TGTGCCAGCAGCCTATACGAGCAGTACTTC. Amino acids: CASSLYEQYF.

The chain is built from TRBV7-2 and TRBJ2-7; D is possibly TRBD1 (5 bases). V was pared by 5 bases and J by 0 bases, with 14 bases between. This CDR3 comprises 15 residues. Per the germline V gene, CDR1 is SGHTA and CDR2 is FQGNSA. The CDR3 bases are TGTGCCAGCAGCCCCCGACAGAGATTCTCCTACGAGCAGTACTTC. This encodes CASSPRQRFSYEQYF.

This clone was seen a few times. This sequence joins TRBV29-1 and TRBJ1-2; possibly TRBD1 for D (5 bases). The CDR3 consists of 11 residues. Germline-derived CDR1 and CDR2 are SQVTM and ANQGSEA. The V end lost 7 bases, the J end lost 4 bases, and 10 bases lay between the germline ends. CDR3 amino acids: CSGGGTYGYTF. CDR3 DNA sequence: TGCAGCGGCGGGGGAACCTATGGCTACACCTTC.

The chain uses TRBV7-6 and TRBJ2-1, with 7 bases matching TRBD2. This CDR3 has 17 amino acids. Per the germline V gene, CDR1 is SGHVS and CDR2 is FNYEAQ. J lost 4 bases, V lost 5 bases, and 14 bases had no gene match. Here the CDR3 DNA reads TGTGCCAGCAGCCCCTCTCGAGCGGGGCCACCGTACAATGAGCAGTTCTTC. This encodes CASSPSRAGPPYNEQFF.

This chain links TRBV27 with TRBJ2-7; perhaps TRBD2 as D (5 bases). Germline V gene sequence: CDR1 MNHEY, CDR2 SMNVEV (reference sequence). There are 12 residues in the CDR3. Trimming removed 2 bases from V and 11 bases from J, with 13 bases in between. The CDR3 DNA follows: TGTGCCAGCAGTTTAATTCGGGGTCTAGAGTACTTC. Its translation is CASSLIRGLEYF.

The chain employs TRBV14 and TRBJ2-1; no clear D. This CDR3 comprises 12 residues. Germline V gene data show CDR1 as SGHDN and CDR2 as FVKESK. The V gene lost 0 bases and the J gene lost 7 bases, with 4 bases spanning the gap. The CDR3 region is CASSQDWNEQFF. CDR3 sequence (DNA): TGTGCCAGCAGCCAAGATTGGAATGAGCAGTTCTTC.

The chain's CDR3 is CASSLRQGAGQPQHF. In DNA, the CDR3 is TGTGCCAGCAGTTTACGACAGGGGGCCGGTCAGCCCCAGCATTTT. The chain employs TRBV6-5 and TRBJ1-5; TRBD1 aligns across 10 bases. The V and J ends lost 4 bases and 6 bases, in that order; junction bases with no gene match: 6. The germline CDR1 and CDR2 sequences are MNHEY and SVGAGI. CDR3 length equals 15 residues.

The chain has TRBV25-1 and TRBJ2-5, with TRBD2 matching over 9 bases. The CDR3 spans 14 residues. Looked up from germline, CDR1 is MGHDK and CDR2 is SYGVNS. The junction had 4 bases not matched to a gene; V was cut back by 4 bases and J by 4 bases. DNA of the CDR3: TGTGCCAGCAGTGGCCTTAGCGGGAGAGAGACCCAGTACTTC. Translated, it gives CASSGLSGRETQYF.